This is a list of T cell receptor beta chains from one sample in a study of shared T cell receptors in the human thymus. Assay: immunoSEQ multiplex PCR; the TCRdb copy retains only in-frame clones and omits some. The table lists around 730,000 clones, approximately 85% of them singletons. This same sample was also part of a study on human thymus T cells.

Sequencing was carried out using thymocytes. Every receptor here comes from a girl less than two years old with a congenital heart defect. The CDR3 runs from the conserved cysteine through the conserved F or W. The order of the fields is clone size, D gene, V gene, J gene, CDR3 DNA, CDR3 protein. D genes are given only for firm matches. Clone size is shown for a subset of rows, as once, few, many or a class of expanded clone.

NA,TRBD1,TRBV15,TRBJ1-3,TGTGCCACCAGCAGATCCCAGGATAAGGCCGTGACAGGGGGCGCGTTAGGAAACACCATATATTTT,CATSRSQDKAVTGGALGNTIYF
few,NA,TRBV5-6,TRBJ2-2,TGTGCCAGCAGCTTCTCTGTTGGACAGCCGACCGGGGAGCTGTTTTTT,CASSFSVGQPTGELFF
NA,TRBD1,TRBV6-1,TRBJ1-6,TGTGCCAGCATTAAGACAGGGGCTAATAATTCACCCCTCCACTTT,CASIKTGANNSPLHF
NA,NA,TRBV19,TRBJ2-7,TGTGCCAGTAGTAAGGGAGTTTCCTACGAGCAGTACTTC,CASSKGVSYEQYF
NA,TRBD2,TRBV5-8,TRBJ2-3,TGTGCCAGCAGCCATAGCGGGGGGGCCGAAGATACGCAGTATTTT,CASSHSGGAEDTQYF
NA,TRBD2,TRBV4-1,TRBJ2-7,TGCGCCAGCAGCCAAGTTGGGGGGGGCGAGCAGTACTTC,CASSQVGGGEQYF
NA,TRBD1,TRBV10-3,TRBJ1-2,TGTGCCATCAGTGCTCCTTCCCCTGGACAGGGCGATGGCTACACCTTC,CAISAPSPGQGDGYTF
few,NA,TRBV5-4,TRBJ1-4,TGTGCCAGCAGAGGACCGGGGGAAAAACTGTTTTTT,CASRGPGEKLFF
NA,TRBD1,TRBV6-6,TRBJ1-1,TGTGCCAGCAGGGGGGACAGAGGGACCTCCACTGAAGCTTTCTTT,CASRGDRGTSTEAFF
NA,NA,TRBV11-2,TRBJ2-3,TGTGCCAGCAGCTTACCGGCAGATACGCAGTATTTT,CASSLPADTQYF
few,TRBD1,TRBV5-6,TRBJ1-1,TGTGCCAGCAGCTTTTCCCTACGAGGGGGCCTTGGTGAAGCTTTCTTT,CASSFSLRGGLGEAFF
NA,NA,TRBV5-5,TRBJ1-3,TGTGCCAGCAGCCCCCCACTGGGAAACACCATATATTTT,CASSPPLGNTIYF
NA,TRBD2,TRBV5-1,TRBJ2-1,TGCGCCAGCAGCTTGGTGGGGGGTGTTAGCGGGGGCCAAAGCTCCTACAATGAGCAGTTCTTC,CASSLVGGVSGGQSSYNEQFF
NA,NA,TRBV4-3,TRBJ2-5,TGCGCCAGCAGCCAAGGGTACGGTCCCCTGTACTTC,CASSQGYGPLYF
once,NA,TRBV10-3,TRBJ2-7,TGTGCCATCAGTGATCGGTATGACGAGGGCCTCCCGGGGGAGCAGTACTTC,CAISDRYDEGLPGEQYF
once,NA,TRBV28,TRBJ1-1,TGTGCCAGCAGGCAGGCTCCGGCCCCCTATGAAGCTTTCTTT,CASRQAPAPYEAFF
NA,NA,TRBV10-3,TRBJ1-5,TGTGCCATCAGTGGGACAGATAGCAATCAGCCCCAGCATTTT,CAISGTDSNQPQHF
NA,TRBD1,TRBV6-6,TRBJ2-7,TGTGCCAGCAGCGACAGGGGACCCTACGAGCAGTACTTC,CASSDRGPYEQYF
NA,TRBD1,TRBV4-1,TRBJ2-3,TGCGCCAGCGCGACGACAGGGACAATCACAGATACGCAGTATTTT,CASATTGTITDTQYF
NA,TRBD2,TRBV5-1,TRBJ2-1,TGCGCCAGCAGCTGTCCTCCAGGGACTAGCGGGGTAAACAATGAGCAGTTCTTC,CASSCPPGTSGVNNEQFF
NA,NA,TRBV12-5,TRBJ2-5,TGTGCTAGTGGCTCAACAGGGAATCAAGAGACCCAGTACTTC,CASGSTGNQETQYF
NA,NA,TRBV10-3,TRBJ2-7,TGTGCCATCAGCGAGCGGAGATACGAGCAGTACTTC,CAISERRYEQYF
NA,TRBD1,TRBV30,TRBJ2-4,TGTGCCTGGGCTGGACAGGGGAGGAACATTCAGTACTTC,CAWAGQGRNIQYF
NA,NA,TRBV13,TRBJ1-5,TGTGCCAGCAGCTTAAACTACGGATTCGAAAACACCGATCAGCCCCAGCATTTT,CASSLNYGFENTDQPQHF
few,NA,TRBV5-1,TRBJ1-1,TGCGCCAGCAGCCTCGAAAGCCGGGTTGGTTGGAGGGCTTTCTTT,CASSLESRVGWRAFF
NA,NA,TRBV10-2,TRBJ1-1,TGCGCCAGCAGTGAGGGACAGCTCCCAGCTTACCCGTTACCCCCAAACACTGAAGCTTTCTTT,CASSEGQLPAYPLPPNTEAFF
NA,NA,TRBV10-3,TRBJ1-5,TGTGCCATCAGTCCAGGGGTCAATCAGCCCCAGCATTTT,CAISPGVNQPQHF
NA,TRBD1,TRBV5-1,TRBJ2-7,TGCGCCAGCAGCCGAGGGACAGCCAACTCCTACGAGCAGTACTTC,CASSRGTANSYEQYF
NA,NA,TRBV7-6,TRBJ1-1,TGTGCCAGCAGCCCTCGACAGGAGCGTGAAGCTTTCTTT,CASSPRQEREAFF
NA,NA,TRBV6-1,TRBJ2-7,TGTGCCAGCAGTGACGAGGCCTCAAGCTCCTACGAGCAGTACTTC,CASSDEASSSYEQYF
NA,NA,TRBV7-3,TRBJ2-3,TGTGCCAGCAGCTTAAAATGTATTGGGCCATCCGACGATGGCTCAGATACGCAGTATTTT,CASSLKCIGPSDDGSDTQYF
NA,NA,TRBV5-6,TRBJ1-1,TGTGCCAGCAGCCCCGCAGTGAACACTGAAGCTTTCTTT,CASSPAVNTEAFF
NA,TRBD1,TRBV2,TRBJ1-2,TGTGCCAGCAGTGAAGCAGGTCACGGGACAGGGCGCCATGGCTACACCTTC,CASSEAGHGTGRHGYTF
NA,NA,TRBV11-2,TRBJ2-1,TGTGCCAGCAGCTTACAGGACCTGACTAGTCTCGGCTCCTACAATGAGCAGTTCTTC,CASSLQDLTSLGSYNEQFF
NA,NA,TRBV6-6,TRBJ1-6,TGTGCCAGCTCCTCCGGTCTTAGCTATAATTCACCCCTCCACTTT,CASSSGLSYNSPLHF
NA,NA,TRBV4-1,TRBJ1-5,TGCGCCAGCAGCCAAGAGGGCCCGGACAGAGTTAATCAGCCCCAGCATTTT,CASSQEGPDRVNQPQHF
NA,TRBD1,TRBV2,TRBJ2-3,TGTGCCAGCAACCGCCAGGGACAGGGGAAGGATACGCAGTATTTT,CASNRQGQGKDTQYF
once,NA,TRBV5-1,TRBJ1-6,TGCGCCAGCAGCCCGGACAGATATAATTCACCCCTCCACTTT,CASSPDRYNSPLHF
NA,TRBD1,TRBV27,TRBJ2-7,TGTGCCAGCAGTTTCCGGGACAGGGGCTACGAGCAGTACTTC,CASSFRDRGYEQYF
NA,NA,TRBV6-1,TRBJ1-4,TGTGCCAGCAGCTTAAACAGGGCGACTAATGAAAAACTGTTTTTT,CASSLNRATNEKLFF
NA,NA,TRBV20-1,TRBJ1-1,TGCAGTGCGTCGGAGCCACAGGAGGCTTTCTTT,CSASEPQEAFF
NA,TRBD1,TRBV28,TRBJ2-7,TGTGCCACCACGGACAGGACCTACGAGCAGTACTTC,CATTDRTYEQYF
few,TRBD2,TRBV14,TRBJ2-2,TGTGCCAGCAGCCAGGGAGAAAGCGGGGGGGCCGATCATACGGCCGGGGAGCTGTTTTTT,CASSQGESGGADHTAGELFF